The 17 T cell receptor beta chains listed next were all sequenced from one sample in a study of OX40 agonist ivuxolimab in advanced cancers. Profiling relied on immunoSEQ multiplex PCR, and the TCRdb table lists in-frame clones only, not all of them. The sample lists some 16,000 clones, 65% to 90% occurring once. This specimen was CD4+ or CD8+ T cells sorted from blood, taken in a trial of the OX40 agonist ivuxolimab. All receptors come from an adult with an advanced solid tumor such as melanoma, head and neck, liver or kidney cancer.

This chain links TRBV5-4 with TRBJ2-1; 9 nucleotides line up with TRBD2. This CDR3 comprises 14 residues. With 0 bases clipped from V and 15 bases from J, the junction kept 10 bases outside the gene matches. Germline lookup yields CDR1 SGHNT and CDR2 YYREEE (reference sequence). The CDR3 DNA follows: TGTGCCAGCAGCTTGGCGGTAGCGGGAGCCCATCCGTTCTTC. Protein product: CASSLAVAGAHPFF. Full variable domain (outside the CDR3, taken from reference TRBV5-4 and TRBJ2-1): ETGVTQSPTHLIKTRGQQVTLRCSSQSGHNTVSWYQQALGQGPQFIFQYYREEENGRGNFPPRFSGLQFPNYSSELNVNALELDDSALYLCASSLAVAGAHPFFGPGTRLTVL.

The chain's CDR3 is CASSPSQGGYNEQFF. In DNA form, the CDR3 reads TGTGCCAGCTCACCATCACAGGGGGGCTACAATGAGCAGTTCTTC. V and J are TRBV18 and TRBJ2-1; 8 bases map to TRBD1. CDR3 length: 15 residues. Trimming at V came to 2 bases and at J to 3 bases, leaving 3 bases not matched to a gene. Germline assignment: CDR1 KGHSH and CDR2 LQKENI. Using reference TRBV18 and TRBJ2-1 for the parts outside the CDR3, the full variable domain is NAGVMQNPRHLVRRRGQEARLRCSPMKGHSHVYWYRQLPEEGLKFMVYLQKENIIDESGMPKERFSAEFPKEGPSILRIQQVVRGDSAAYFCASSPSQGGYNEQFFGPGTRLTVL.

The J gene is TRBJ2-5, the V gene TRBV28; no firm D call. Per the germline V gene, CDR1 is MDHEN and CDR2 is SYDVKM. The V and J ends lost 5 bases and 2 bases respectively, with 6 bases between them. CDR3 size: 12 residues. This CDR3 is CASSVLQETQYF. CDR3 coding DNA: TGTGCCAGCAGTGTGTTACAAGAGACCCAGTACTTC. Full variable domain (missing parts from reference TRBV28 and TRBJ2-5): DVKVTQSSRYLVKRTGEKVFLECVQDMDHENMFWYRQDPGLGLRLIYFSYDVKMKEKGDIPEGYSVSREKKERFSLILESASTNQTSMYLCASSVLQETQYFGPGTRLLVL.

The V and J genes are TRBV7-6 and TRBJ1-4; 9 bases are shared with TRBD1. Germline assignment: CDR1 SGHVS and CDR2 FNYEAQ. The CDR3 has 16 amino acids. The J segment lost 7 bases and the V segment lost 0 bases, leaving 6 bases of the junction unmatched. The CDR3 DNA reads TGTGCCAGCAGCTTAGCCACCACAGGGGGCTCTGAAAAACTGTTTTTT. Translation gives CASSLATTGGSEKLFF.

A remark on this clone: The sample contains more than one DNA sequence encoding this CDR3. The V and J genes are TRBV28 and TRBJ2-7, with 8 bases identical to TRBD2. This CDR3 is 14 amino acids long. The germline V gene has CDR1 MDHEN and CDR2 SYDVKM. V was clipped by 4 bases and J by 5 bases; unmatched bases: 7. This CDR3 is CASSWTGGGNEQYF. CDR3 DNA sequence: TGTGCCAGCAGTTGGACCGGGGGGGGGAACGAGCAGTACTTC.

This chain links TRBV2 with TRBJ1-3, with a weak D call TRBD1 (6 bases). Germline CDR1 and CDR2: SNHLY and FYNNEI. This CDR3 spans 13 amino acids. V lost 6 bases and J 8 bases, leaving 14 bases between the germline ends. CDR3 nucleotides: TGTGCCAGCAGAAGGACAGAAGCGGACACCATATATTTT. This encodes CASRRTEADTIYF.

In the case of this clone: Additional DNA sequences in this sample encode the identical CDR3. The V call is TRBV18, the J call TRBJ2-5; no clear D. Germline values: CDR1 KGHSH, CDR2 LQKENI. The length of the CDR3 is 11 residues. The germline V and J ends were trimmed by 1 base and 3 bases, with 0 bases remaining between them. The CDR3 protein is CASSPQETQYF. The DNA for the CDR3 is TGTGCCAGCTCACCACAAGAGACCCAGTACTTC. The full variable domain, with the rest looked up from reference TRBV18 and TRBJ2-5, is NAGVMQNPRHLVRRRGQEARLRCSPMKGHSHVYWYRQLPEEGLKFMVYLQKENIIDESGMPKERFSAEFPKEGPSILRIQQVVRGDSAAYFCASSPQETQYFGPGTRLLVL.

The DNA of the CDR3 is TGTGCCAGCAGTTATGGGGAACCCTTCTCCTACGAGCAGTACTTC. Its protein product is CASSYGEPFSYEQYF. This chain uses TRBV7-2 with TRBJ2-7; D call uncertain. This CDR3 region has 15 residues. The germline V and J ends were trimmed by 6 bases and 0 bases, with 15 bases remaining between them. Germline loops: CDR1 SGHTA, CDR2 FQGNSA.

The chain is built from TRBV5-1 and TRBJ2-5; 12 positions agree with TRBD2. The V gene end was trimmed by 4 bases and the J gene end by 5 bases; junction bases not matched to a gene: 3. There are 14 residues in the CDR3. CDR1 and CDR2 (germline): SGHRS, YFSETQ. DNA for the CDR3: TGCGCCAGCAGCGTTACTAGCGGGAGGGAGACCCAGTACTTC. Translated: CASSVTSGRETQYF.

J is TRBJ2-5 and V is TRBV2, with 9 bases matching TRBD2. V gave up 7 bases and J gave up 0 bases; unmatched junction bases: 6. CDR1 is SNHLY and CDR2 is FYNNEI in the germline V gene. This CDR3 is built from 15 residues. In DNA, the CDR3 is TGTGCCAGCATATACAGCGGGGGGTACCAAGAGACCCAGTACTTC. This codes for CASIYSGGYQETQYF.

Only one count was recorded for this clone. The CDR3 reads CSVGEGSLGNTIYF. The CDR3 DNA reads TGCAGCGTGGGAGAGGGGTCTCTGGGAAACACCATATATTTT. The rearrangement links TRBV29-1 to TRBJ1-3, with D perhaps matching TRBD1 (5 bases). Trimming stripped 6 bases from V and 4 bases from J, with 16 bases between. Germline V gene lookup returns CDR1 SQVTM and CDR2 ANQGSEA. The CDR3 sequence is 14 residues long.

In this sample, this clone turned up a few times. The chain combines TRBV2 with TRBJ2-7; D not certain. Germline V gives CDR1 SNHLY, CDR2 FYNNEI. V was clipped by 6 bases and J by 2 bases, with 8 bases between them. The CDR3 sequence is 12 residues long. CDR3 sequence reads: CASRDAAYEQYF. Written as DNA, the CDR3 is TGTGCCAGCAGAGACGCAGCCTACGAGCAGTACTTC.

The V and J genes are TRBV2 and TRBJ2-1; TRBD1 might be the D (5 bases). The ends were cut back, 8 bases at V and 5 bases at J, with 19 bases in the middle. The CDR3 covers 15 residues. CDR1 and CDR2 from the germline V gene are SNHLY and FYNNEI. The CDR3 spells CASPSGQGINNEQFF. The CDR3 DNA reads as TGTGCCAGCCCCTCAGGCCAGGGTATCAACAATGAGCAGTTCTTC.

The CDR3: CASSLGLAGIETQYF. DNA for the CDR3: TGTGCCAGCAGCCTCGGACTAGCGGGAATCGAGACCCAGTACTTC. The chain recombines TRBV7-3 with TRBJ2-5; 12 positions agree with TRBD2. Germline V CDR1 and CDR2: SGHTA, FQGTGA. The CDR3 has 15 residues. V lost 5 bases and J lost 5; bases outside the gene matches: 6.

The rearrangement uses TRBV6-5 and TRBJ1-1, with unresolved D. CDR1 and CDR2 (germline): MNHEY, SVGAGI. CDR3 length: 12 amino acids. V was trimmed by 5 bases and J by 5 bases, leaving 9 bases between them. CDR3 amino acids: CASSLRGTEAFF. CDR3 bases: TGTGCCAGCAGTCTTAGAGGAACTGAAGCTTTCTTT.

DNA for the CDR3: TGTGCCATCAGTGAGTCGGGCATCCGAGGCAATGAGCAGTTCTTC. It is translated as CAISESGIRGNEQFF. This chain connects TRBV10-3 to TRBJ2-1; D unresolved. The V end lost 0 bases, the J end lost 6 bases, and 12 bases lay between the germline ends. The germline V gene encodes CDR1 ENHRY and CDR2 SYGVKD. The CDR3 totals 15 residues.

The V gene is TRBV18, the J gene TRBJ2-3; D possibly matches TRBD1 or TRBD2 (5 bases each). Per the germline V gene, CDR1 is KGHSH and CDR2 is LQKENI. The CDR3 has 16 amino acids. Trimming stripped 2 bases from V and 1 base from J, with 13 bases between. As DNA, the CDR3 is TGTGCCAGCTCACCATCAGGGCTAGCTGGCACAGATACGCAGTATTTT. Residues: CASSPSGLAGTDTQYF.